A selection of T cell receptor beta chains follows, all from one sample in a study of lymphopenia after photon versus proton radiotherapy. TCRdb's table, derived via immunoSEQ multiplex PCR, lists solely in-frame clones and lacks some. The sample includes 25,000 to 30,000 clones, roughly four fifths of them seen just once. The material sequenced was peripheral blood, taken from a patient treated with photon-based radiotherapy. The receptors were gathered from a man aged 50-59 years with gastric cancer. The CDR3 runs from the conserved cysteine through the conserved F or W. D genes are given only for firm matches. Size is omitted from some rows. Given values are once, few, many or a class for expanded clones.

clone size: few
D gene: NA
J gene: TRBJ1-3
V gene: TRBV6-5
CDR3 DNA: TGTGCCAGCAGCGGGACTACAACTGGAAACACCATATATTTT
CDR3 protein: CASSGTTTGNTIYF

clone size: NA
D gene: NA
J gene: TRBJ2-2
V gene: TRBV29-1
CDR3 DNA: TGCAGCGTTGAATGGGGTACCGCGAACACCGGGGAGCTGTTTTTT
CDR3 protein: CSVEWGTANTGELFF

clone size: NA
D gene: TRBD1
J gene: TRBJ1-1
V gene: TRBV11-2
CDR3 DNA: TGTGCCGCAGGGGGTGAGACTGAAGCTTTCTTT
CDR3 protein: CAAGGETEAFF

clone size: few
D gene: TRBD2
J gene: TRBJ2-3
V gene: TRBV6-1
CDR3 DNA: TGTGCCAGCAGTGAATATCCTAGCGGGGGGGCCGGTGCCACAGATACGCAGTATTTT
CDR3 protein: CASSEYPSGGAGATDTQYF

clone size: NA
D gene: TRBD1
J gene: TRBJ2-3
V gene: TRBV19
CDR3 DNA: TGTGCCAGTAGTCGAAACCGGGACAGGGGAAATACGCAGTATTTT
CDR3 protein: CASSRNRDRGNTQYF

clone size: NA
D gene: TRBD2
J gene: TRBJ2-1
V gene: TRBV5-4
CDR3 DNA: TGTGCCAGCAGCTATCATAGCGGGGGAGATTACAATGAGCAGTTCTTC
CDR3 protein: CASSYHSGGDYNEQFF

clone size: NA
D gene: NA
J gene: TRBJ2-7
V gene: TRBV6-4
CDR3 DNA: TGTGCCAGCAGTGACCGGTGGGGGGGCGGCTCTTCGGAGCAGTACTTC
CDR3 protein: CASSDRWGGGSSEQYF

clone size: NA
D gene: TRBD1
J gene: TRBJ2-2
V gene: TRBV10-2
CDR3 DNA: TGCGCCAACCTAGGGACAGGGAACACCGGGGAGCTGTTTTTT
CDR3 protein: CANLGTGNTGELFF

clone size: NA
D gene: NA
J gene: TRBJ2-5
V gene: TRBV9
CDR3 DNA: TGTGCCAGCAGCGTAGGTGGTACGGCGGAGACCCAGTACTTC
CDR3 protein: CASSVGGTAETQYF

clone size: NA
D gene: NA
J gene: TRBJ2-5
V gene: TRBV4-1
CDR3 DNA: TGCGCCAGCAGCATCACGGGGGGCCGTCCCCAAGAGACCCAGTACTTC
CDR3 protein: CASSITGGRPQETQYF

clone size: NA
D gene: NA
J gene: TRBJ2-1
V gene: TRBV27
CDR3 DNA: TGTGCCAGCAGTAACCCACAGGACGGCATCAGGTACAATGAGCAGTTCTTC
CDR3 protein: CASSNPQDGIRYNEQFF

clone size: NA
D gene: NA
J gene: TRBJ1-1
V gene: TRBV10-2
CDR3 DNA: TGCGCCAGCAAGAGACCCAGCCTTAACACTGAAGCTTTCTTT
CDR3 protein: CASKRPSLNTEAFF

clone size: NA
D gene: NA
J gene: TRBJ2-5
V gene: TRBV27
CDR3 DNA: TGTGCCAGCAGTTTACCCGGGAGGACAGAAGAGACCCAGTACTTC
CDR3 protein: CASSLPGRTEETQYF

clone size: NA
D gene: NA
J gene: TRBJ2-3
V gene: TRBV10-3
CDR3 DNA: TGTGCCATCAGTGACGCGACGGATACGCAGTATTTT
CDR3 protein: CAISDATDTQYF

clone size: NA
D gene: NA
J gene: TRBJ1-1
V gene: TRBV5-1
CDR3 DNA: TGCGCCAGCAGCTTTCAGGACACTGAAGCTTTCTTT
CDR3 protein: CASSFQDTEAFF

clone size: NA
D gene: NA
J gene: TRBJ2-7
V gene: TRBV21-1
CDR3 DNA: TGTGCCAGCAGCAAAGTACGGCCAGGCGGTACCTACGAGCAGTACTTC
CDR3 protein: CASSKVRPGGTYEQYF

clone size: NA
D gene: NA
J gene: TRBJ1-6
V gene: TRBV11-1
CDR3 DNA: TGTGCCAGCAGCTTAGGGGCAGGCCGGGGGGATTCACCCCTCCACTTT
CDR3 protein: CASSLGAGRGDSPLHF

clone size: NA
D gene: NA
J gene: TRBJ2-7
V gene: TRBV10-2
CDR3 DNA: TGCGCCAGCAGGGGACCGTTGATCTACGAGCAGTACTTC
CDR3 protein: CASRGPLIYEQYF

clone size: NA
D gene: NA
J gene: TRBJ2-2
V gene: TRBV12-5
CDR3 DNA: TGTGCTAGTGGTTTGGTCCCGAACACCGGGGAGCTGTTTTTT
CDR3 protein: CASGLVPNTGELFF

clone size: few
D gene: TRBD1
J gene: TRBJ2-2
V gene: TRBV9
CDR3 DNA: TGTGCCAGCAGCATTCGACAGGGGCCCAACACCGGGGAGCTGTTTTTT
CDR3 protein: CASSIRQGPNTGELFF

clone size: few
D gene: NA
J gene: TRBJ2-3
V gene: TRBV7-2
CDR3 DNA: TGTGCCAGCAGCTTATCCCCCAACAGACCGGGGGATACGCAGTATTTT
CDR3 protein: CASSLSPNRPGDTQYF

clone size: NA
D gene: NA
J gene: TRBJ1-3
V gene: TRBV5-1
CDR3 DNA: TGCGCCAGCAGCCCGTTCGACAGGACCTCTGGAAACACCATATATTTT
CDR3 protein: CASSPFDRTSGNTIYF

clone size: NA
D gene: NA
J gene: TRBJ2-7
V gene: TRBV5-1
CDR3 DNA: TGCGCCAGCAGCCATGGAGGGGTATCCTACGAGCAGTACTTC
CDR3 protein: CASSHGGVSYEQYF

clone size: NA
D gene: TRBD1
J gene: TRBJ2-5
V gene: TRBV7-3
CDR3 DNA: TGTGCCAGCAGCCCGGACAGGGGAGCAGAGACCCAGTACTTC
CDR3 protein: CASSPDRGAETQYF

clone size: NA
D gene: NA
J gene: TRBJ1-2
V gene: TRBV4-2
CDR3 DNA: TGTGCCAGCAGCCCGGGCCGAGGAAGCGGTAACTATGGCTACACCTTC
CDR3 protein: CASSPGRGSGNYGYTF

clone size: NA
D gene: NA
J gene: TRBJ1-1
V gene: TRBV5-6
CDR3 DNA: TGTGCCAGCAGCTTGGGGACAGCTCCTCAAGCTTTCTTT
CDR3 protein: CASSLGTAPQAFF

clone size: NA
D gene: NA
J gene: TRBJ1-1
V gene: TRBV9
CDR3 DNA: TGTGCCAGCAGCCCCGGGGGGCTTTTCACTGAAGCTTTCTTT
CDR3 protein: CASSPGGLFTEAFF

clone size: NA
D gene: NA
J gene: TRBJ2-1
V gene: TRBV6-5
CDR3 DNA: TGTGCCAGCAGCTCAATTGGCATCTACAATGAGCAGTTCTTC
CDR3 protein: CASSSIGIYNEQFF

clone size: NA
D gene: TRBD1
J gene: TRBJ2-1
V gene: TRBV11-3
CDR3 DNA: TGTGCCAGCAGCCCGACAGGGGGCGGGCACAATGAGCAGTTCTTC
CDR3 protein: CASSPTGGGHNEQFF

clone size: NA
D gene: TRBD2
J gene: TRBJ2-1
V gene: TRBV13
CDR3 DNA: TGTGCCAGCAGCTTATACGCGGGGGGCCTAGTAGAGAACAATGAGCAGTTCTTC
CDR3 protein: CASSLYAGGLVENNEQFF

clone size: NA
D gene: NA
J gene: TRBJ1-4
V gene: TRBV2
CDR3 DNA: TGTGCCAGCAGCCGAAGGGCTTGGGGGAGGGGTGAAAAACTGTTTTTT
CDR3 protein: CASSRRAWGRGEKLFF

clone size: NA
D gene: TRBD2
J gene: TRBJ2-5
V gene: TRBV11-2
CDR3 DNA: TGTGCCAGCAGCCCCCGGACTAGCGGGGAAGAGACCCAGTACTTC
CDR3 protein: CASSPRTSGEETQYF

clone size: NA
D gene: NA
J gene: TRBJ1-2
V gene: TRBV7-9
CDR3 DNA: TGTGCCAGCAGCGGTTTCGGTCAAGGGAACTATGGCTACACCTTC
CDR3 protein: CASSGFGQGNYGYTF

clone size: NA
D gene: TRBD1
J gene: TRBJ1-6
V gene: TRBV29-1
CDR3 DNA: TGCAGCGTTCGGGACAGCTCTTATAATTCACCCCTCCACTTT
CDR3 protein: CSVRDSSYNSPLHF

clone size: NA
D gene: NA
J gene: TRBJ2-2
V gene: TRBV5-1
CDR3 DNA: TGCGCCAGCAGCTTGGAGGTCGCCGGGGAGCTGTTTTTT
CDR3 protein: CASSLEVAGELFF

clone size: once
D gene: NA
J gene: TRBJ1-2
V gene: TRBV5-6
CDR3 DNA: TGTGCCAGCCGAGGGGGGGCCAACTATGGCTACACCTTC
CDR3 protein: CASRGGANYGYTF

clone size: NA
D gene: TRBD2
J gene: TRBJ2-3
V gene: TRBV11-3
CDR3 DNA: TGTGCCAGCAGCCCCGGGACTAGCGGCACAGATACGCAGTATTTT
CDR3 protein: CASSPGTSGTDTQYF

clone size: NA
D gene: NA
J gene: TRBJ1-4
V gene: TRBV11-2
CDR3 DNA: TGTGCCAGCAGCTTATACACAGCCTCTGAAAAACTGTTTTTT
CDR3 protein: CASSLYTASEKLFF

clone size: NA
D gene: NA
J gene: TRBJ1-2
V gene: TRBV4-3
CDR3 DNA: TGCGCCAGCAGCCAAGACGGGGATGTTATCTATGGCTACACCTTC
CDR3 protein: CASSQDGDVIYGYTF

clone size: NA
D gene: TRBD1
J gene: TRBJ1-1
V gene: TRBV19
CDR3 DNA: TGTGCCAGTAGTGCCCGGGACAGCTTCACTGAAGCTTTCTTT
CDR3 protein: CASSARDSFTEAFF

clone size: once
D gene: NA
J gene: TRBJ2-1
V gene: TRBV5-1
CDR3 DNA: TGCGCCAGCAGAAAGGCGACAGCTTCGATCTACAATGAGCAGTTCTTC
CDR3 protein: CASRKATASIYNEQFF

clone size: NA
D gene: TRBD1
J gene: TRBJ1-4
V gene: TRBV29-1
CDR3 DNA: TGCAGCGCTCGACAGGGGAATGAAAAACTGTTTTTT
CDR3 protein: CSARQGNEKLFF

clone size: NA
D gene: NA
J gene: TRBJ1-3
V gene: TRBV2
CDR3 DNA: TGTGCCAGCAGTGCACGACACATCGGAAACACCATATATTTT
CDR3 protein: CASSARHIGNTIYF

clone size: NA
D gene: NA
J gene: TRBJ1-2
V gene: TRBV4-3
CDR3 DNA: TGCGCCAGCAGCCAAGATCTTTTGCGGGGACCCCGCGGAGGAGGCTACACCTTC
CDR3 protein: CASSQDLLRGPRGGGYTF

clone size: NA
D gene: NA
J gene: TRBJ2-2
V gene: TRBV2
CDR3 DNA: TGTGCCAGCAGAATTATTCACGGGGTCGACACCGGGGAGCTGTTTTTT
CDR3 protein: CASRIIHGVDTGELFF

clone size: NA
D gene: TRBD1
J gene: TRBJ2-3
V gene: TRBV7-3
CDR3 DNA: TGTGCCAGCAGCTTTGGCTGGGACAGGGCCGCTAGCACAGATACGCAGTATTTT
CDR3 protein: CASSFGWDRAASTDTQYF

clone size: NA
D gene: NA
J gene: TRBJ2-3
V gene: TRBV15
CDR3 DNA: TGTGCCACCAGCAGAGGGTTTGCAACTAGCACAGATACGCAGTATTTT
CDR3 protein: CATSRGFATSTDTQYF

clone size: NA
D gene: TRBD2
J gene: TRBJ2-1
V gene: TRBV14
CDR3 DNA: TGTGCCAGCAGCCAAGAAAGGAGCGGGGGCCCTTACAATGAGCAGTTCTTC
CDR3 protein: CASSQERSGGPYNEQFF

clone size: NA
D gene: NA
J gene: TRBJ2-2
V gene: TRBV7-2
CDR3 DNA: TGTGCCAGCAGCACCCGACTCACCGGGGAGCTGTTTTTT
CDR3 protein: CASSTRLTGELFF

clone size: NA
D gene: NA
J gene: TRBJ2-3
V gene: TRBV11-2
CDR3 DNA: TGTGCCAGCAGCCCAGTTAAGGAGCGGTACACAGATACGCAGTATTTT
CDR3 protein: CASSPVKERYTDTQYF

clone size: NA
D gene: NA
J gene: TRBJ1-5
V gene: TRBV7-6
CDR3 DNA: TGTGCCAGCAGCCCAGGCTATAGCAATCAGCCCCAGCATTTT
CDR3 protein: CASSPGYSNQPQHF

clone size: NA
D gene: NA
J gene: TRBJ2-5
V gene: TRBV5-1
CDR3 DNA: TGCGCCAGCAGCCCCGGGACATGGGATCGAGAGACCCAGTACTTC
CDR3 protein: CASSPGTWDRETQYF

clone size: once
D gene: NA
J gene: TRBJ1-1
V gene: TRBV10-3
CDR3 DNA: TGTGCCATCAGTGAGTCGAATCAGGGGTTTAGAGCTTTCTTT
CDR3 protein: CAISESNQGFRAFF